These T cell receptor beta chains were read from a single sample in a study of blood T cell repertoires in COVID-19. Method: immunoSEQ multiplex PCR; TCRdb's copy keeps in-frame clones and lacks some. The table shows about 360,000 clones, with around 87% occurring only once. Sequencing was done on a sample of peripheral blood. The receptors were gathered from a human donor in a cohort sampled during active COVID-19. The CDR3 runs from the conserved cysteine through the conserved F or W. A D gene is named only where the DNA matches it firmly. Where a row states a size, it is once, few, many or the class of an expanded clone; other rows omit it.

j_call,d_call,v_call,clone_size,cdr3_aa,cdr3_nt
TRBJ2-1,NA,TRBV6-6,NA,CASSHVYRNRDINEQFF,TGTGCCAGCAGTCACGTCTACCGCAACCGGGACATCAATGAGCAGTTCTTC
TRBJ1-6,TRBD1,TRBV5-4,few,CASSLVQGGSPLHF,TGTGCCAGCAGCTTGGTTCAGGGGGGTTCACCCCTCCACTTT
TRBJ2-1,TRBD2,TRBV2,NA,CASSEATGTSGGQNEQFF,TGTGCCAGCAGTGAAGCGACCGGGACTAGCGGGGGTCAGAATGAGCAGTTCTTC
TRBJ1-2,TRBD1,TRBV28,NA,CASSLWLTGGRGGYGYTF,TGTGCCAGCAGTTTATGGCTAACAGGGGGCCGGGGAGGGTATGGCTACACCTTC
TRBJ2-7,TRBD2,TRBV15,NA,CATSRGATSGVEEQYF,TGTGCCACCAGCAGAGGAGCGACTAGCGGGGTGGAGGAGCAGTACTTC
TRBJ2-7,TRBD2,TRBV27,NA,CASRGLAGGWSSYEQYF,TGTGCCAGCAGAGGACTAGCGGGTGGGTGGAGCTCCTACGAGCAGTACTTC
TRBJ1-5,TRBD1,TRBV29-1,NA,CSVRQGDQPQHF,TGCAGCGTACGACAGGGCGACCAGCCCCAGCATTTT
TRBJ1-5,NA,TRBV6-2/TRBV6-3,NA,CASSYFGQNSNQPQHF,TGTGCCAGCAGTTACTTTGGACAGAATAGCAATCAGCCCCAGCATTTT
TRBJ2-3,TRBD2,TRBV29-1,NA,CSAPWGRTSGGDTQYF,TGCAGCGCCCCCTGGGGGAGGACTAGCGGGGGAGATACGCAGTATTTT
TRBJ2-1,TRBD2,TRBV7-9,NA,CASSLKGLAEYNEQFF,TGTGCCAGCAGCTTAAAGGGGCTAGCGGAGTACAATGAGCAGTTCTTC
TRBJ2-3,NA,TRBV15,NA,CATSQATDTQYF,TGTGCCACCAGCCAAGCGACAGATACGCAGTATTTT
TRBJ2-5,NA,TRBV3-1/TRBV3-2,few,CASSQVGRAEGETQYF,TGTGCCAGCAGCCAAGTCGGGCGTGCAGAGGGAGAGACCCAGTACTTC
TRBJ2-7,TRBD1,TRBV5-5,NA,CASSLVGWTGSEQYF,TGTGCCAGCAGCTTGGTAGGGTGGACAGGGAGCGAGCAGTACTTC
TRBJ2-7,TRBD1,TRBV3-1/TRBV3-2,NA,CASSQGPPGGVYEQYF,TGTGCCAGCAGCCAAGGTCCCCCAGGGGGTGTGTACGAGCAGTACTTC
TRBJ2-2,TRBD2,TRBV7-7,NA,CASSQTSGGSRGELFF,TGTGCTAGCAGCCAGACTAGCGGGGGTTCCCGTGGGGAGCTGTTTTTT
TRBJ1-1,NA,TRBV19,NA,CASSINLRSGREAFF,TGTGCCAGTAGTATCAATCTGCGGTCAGGGCGTGAAGCTTTCTTT
TRBJ1-4,TRBD1,TRBV3-1/TRBV3-2,NA,CASSQEGGRDRGLLTEGKLFF,TGTGCCAGCAGCCAAGAGGGAGGAAGGGACAGGGGGCTCCTAACGGAGGGAAAACTGTTTTTT
TRBJ2-3,NA,TRBV11-3,NA,CASSLSGPAGDTQYF,TGTGCCAGCAGCTTAAGCGGACCCGCGGGTGATACGCAGTATTTT
TRBJ2-3,TRBD1,TRBV29-1,NA,CSGGQGLGDTQYF,TGCAGCGGGGGACAGGGGCTGGGAGATACGCAGTATTTT
TRBJ2-3,NA,TRBV3-1/TRBV3-2,NA,CASSQDGLPTDTQYF,TGTGCCAGCAGCCAAGATGGGCTACCGACAGATACGCAGTATTTT
TRBJ2-4,NA,TRBV7-9,NA,CASSLGGGERPKAQYF,TGTGCCAGCAGCTTAGGCGGCGGGGAGCGGCCCAAAGCGCAGTACTTC
TRBJ2-1,NA,TRBV5-4,NA,CASSSTGGWNEQFF,TGTGCCAGCAGCTCAACAGGAGGGTGGAATGAGCAGTTCTTC
TRBJ2-5,NA,TRBV12-3/TRBV12-4,once,CASSWTPETQYF,TGTGCCAGCAGCTGGACTCCGGAGACCCAGTACTTC
TRBJ1-6,TRBD1,TRBV5-4,NA,CASSATGGARNSPLHF,TGTGCCAGCAGCGCAACAGGGGGCGCGAGAAATTCACCCCTCCACTTT
TRBJ1-1,NA,TRBV30,NA,CAWSVLKKGFPEAFF,TGTGCCTGGAGTGTACTAAAAAAGGGGTTCCCCGAAGCTTTCTTT
TRBJ1-2,TRBD1,TRBV7-9,NA,CASSSDRGLYGYTF,TGTGCCAGCAGCTCGGACAGGGGCCTCTATGGCTACACCTTC
TRBJ1-6,TRBD1,TRBV18,few,CASSLSGGSNSPLHF,TGTGCCAGCTCGCTATCAGGGGGAAGTAATTCACCCCTCCACTTT
TRBJ2-1,TRBD2,TRBV5-1,NA,CASSLGTSGGLSSYNEQFF,TGCGCCAGCAGCTTGGGTACTAGCGGGGGACTAAGCTCCTACAATGAGCAGTTCTTC
TRBJ1-1,TRBD1,TRBV18,NA,CASSTRQGTRSNTEAFF,TGTGCCAGCTCAACCCGACAGGGGACCCGGTCCAACACTGAAGCTTTCTTT
TRBJ2-7,TRBD2,TRBV4-2,few,CASSQETTSGTGHEQYF,TGTGCCAGCAGCCAAGAAACCACTAGCGGCACGGGGCACGAGCAGTACTTC
TRBJ2-7,NA,TRBV30,NA,CAWSVRGSSYEQYF,TGTGCCTGGAGTGTACGAGGCAGCTCCTACGAGCAGTACTTC
TRBJ1-1,NA,TRBV28,NA,CASSLLTITGLVTEAFF,TGTGCCAGCAGTTTATTAACCATTACAGGGTTGGTCACTGAAGCTTTCTTT
TRBJ1-2,NA,TRBV19,NA,CASLRMGGEGYTF,TGTGCCAGTCTCCGTATGGGGGGTGAGGGCTACACCTTC
TRBJ2-2,TRBD1,TRBV5-1,NA,CASSPIGTGDLFF,TGCGCCAGCAGCCCTATCGGGACAGGGGACCTGTTTTTT
TRBJ2-3,TRBD1,TRBV19,once,CASSPTGGFGDTQYF,TGTGCCAGTAGCCCGACAGGGGGCTTCGGAGATACGCAGTATTTT
TRBJ1-1,NA,TRBV6-5,NA,CASSRSFRHLTEAFF,TGTGCCAGCAGCCGTTCCTTTAGACACCTCACTGAAGCTTTCTTT
TRBJ2-7,TRBD2,TRBV11-2,NA,CASSLEGAGVPYEQYF,TGTGCCAGCAGCTTAGAAGGGGCGGGAGTTCCCTACGAGCAGTACTTC
TRBJ1-1,NA,TRBV6-6,NA,CASSYEEGGTEAFF,TGTGCCAGCAGTTACGAGGAAGGGGGCACTGAAGCTTTCTTT
TRBJ2-5,TRBD2,TRBV11-1,NA,CASSLGRGETQYF,TGTGCCAGCAGCCTGGGGAGGGGAGAGACCCAGTACTTC
TRBJ1-1,TRBD1,TRBV6-4,NA,CARIRGLDTEAFF,TGTGCCAGAATCAGGGGGCTGGACACTGAAGCTTTCTTT
TRBJ1-2,TRBD1,TRBV6-5,NA,CASTPGQGAYGYTF,TGTGCCAGCACCCCCGGACAGGGGGCTTATGGCTACACCTTC
TRBJ2-3,TRBD2,TRBV25-1,NA,CASSPRGGWIDTQYF,TGTGCCAGCAGTCCCCGGGGGGGCTGGATAGATACGCAGTATTTT
TRBJ2-7,TRBD1,TRBV2,few,CASSSTGAEQYF,TGTGCCAGCAGTTCCACAGGGGCCGAGCAGTACTTC